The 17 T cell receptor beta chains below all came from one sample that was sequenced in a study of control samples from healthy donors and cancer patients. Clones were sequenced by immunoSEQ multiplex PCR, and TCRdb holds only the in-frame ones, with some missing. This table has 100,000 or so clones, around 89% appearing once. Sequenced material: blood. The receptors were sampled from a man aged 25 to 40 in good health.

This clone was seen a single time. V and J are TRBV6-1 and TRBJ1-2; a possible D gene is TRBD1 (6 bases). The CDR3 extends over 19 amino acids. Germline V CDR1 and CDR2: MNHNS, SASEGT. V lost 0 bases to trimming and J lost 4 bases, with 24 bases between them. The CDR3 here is CASSEAQDGRGPLIYGYTF. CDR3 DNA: TGTGCCAGCAGTGAAGCGCAAGACGGCAGGGGCCCCCTGATCTATGGCTACACCTTC.

This CDR3 reads CASSGGTGLDYGYTF. CDR3 DNA sequence: TGTGCCAGCAGCGGCGGGACAGGGCTTGACTATGGCTACACCTTC. The V and J genes are TRBV27 and TRBJ1-2, with 9 bases fitting TRBD1. V was clipped by 6 bases and J by 3 bases; unmatched bases: 8. CDR1 and CDR2 (germline): MNHEY, SMNVEV (reference sequence). CDR3 length: 15 amino acids.

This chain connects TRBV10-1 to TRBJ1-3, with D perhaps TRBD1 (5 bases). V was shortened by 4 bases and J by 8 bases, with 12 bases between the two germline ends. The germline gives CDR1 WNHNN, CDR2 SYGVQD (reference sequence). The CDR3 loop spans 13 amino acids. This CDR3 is CASSGTGGDTIYF. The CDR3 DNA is TGCGCCAGCAGTGGAACGGGGGGAGACACCATATATTTT.

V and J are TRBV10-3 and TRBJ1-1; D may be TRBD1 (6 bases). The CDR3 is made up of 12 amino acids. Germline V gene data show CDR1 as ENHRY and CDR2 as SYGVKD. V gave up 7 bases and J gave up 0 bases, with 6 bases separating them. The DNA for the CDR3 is TGTGCCATCAAGGGGGTGAACACTGAAGCTTTCTTT. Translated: CAIKGVNTEAFF.

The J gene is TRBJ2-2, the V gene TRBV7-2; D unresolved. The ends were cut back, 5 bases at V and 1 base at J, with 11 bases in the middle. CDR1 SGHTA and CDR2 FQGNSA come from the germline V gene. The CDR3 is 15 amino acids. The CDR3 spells CASSRVGLNTGELFF. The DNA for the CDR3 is TGTGCCAGCAGCCGCGTGGGGTTGAACACCGGGGAGCTGTTTTTT. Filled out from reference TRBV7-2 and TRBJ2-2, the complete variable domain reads GAGVSQSPSNKVTEKGKDVELRCDPISGHTALYWYRQSLGQGLEFLIYFQGNSAPDKSGLPSDRFSAERTGGSVSTLTIQRTQQEDSAVYLCASSRVGLNTGELFFGEGSRLTVL.

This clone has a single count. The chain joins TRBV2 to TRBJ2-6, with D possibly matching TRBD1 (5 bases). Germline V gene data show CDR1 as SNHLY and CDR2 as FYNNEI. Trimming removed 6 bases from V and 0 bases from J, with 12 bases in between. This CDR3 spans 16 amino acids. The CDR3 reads CASSLGHGSGANVLTF. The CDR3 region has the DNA TGTGCCAGCAGCTTAGGACACGGCTCTGGGGCCAACGTCCTGACTTTC.

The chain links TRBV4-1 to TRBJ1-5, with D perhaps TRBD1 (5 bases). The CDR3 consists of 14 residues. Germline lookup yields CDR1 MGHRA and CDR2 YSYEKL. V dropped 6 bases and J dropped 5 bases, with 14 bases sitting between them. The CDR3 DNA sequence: TGCGCCAGCAGTCTCAAGGCGGGGGATCAGCCCCAGCATTTT. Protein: CASSLKAGDQPQHF.

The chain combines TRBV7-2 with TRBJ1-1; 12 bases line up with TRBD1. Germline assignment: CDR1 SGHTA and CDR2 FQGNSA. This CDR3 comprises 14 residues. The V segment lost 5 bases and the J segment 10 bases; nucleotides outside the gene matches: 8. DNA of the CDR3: TGTGCCAGCAGCAGCCCGGGACAGGGGGCGGGAGCTTTCTTT. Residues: CASSSPGQGAGAFF.

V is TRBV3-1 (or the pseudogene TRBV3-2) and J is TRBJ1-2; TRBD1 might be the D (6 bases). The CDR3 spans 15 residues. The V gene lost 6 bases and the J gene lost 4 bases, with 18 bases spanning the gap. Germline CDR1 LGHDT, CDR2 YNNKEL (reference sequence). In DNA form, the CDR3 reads TGTGCCAGCAGTGGCAGGGGAGGACAGATCTATGGCTACACCTTC. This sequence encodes CASSGRGGQIYGYTF.

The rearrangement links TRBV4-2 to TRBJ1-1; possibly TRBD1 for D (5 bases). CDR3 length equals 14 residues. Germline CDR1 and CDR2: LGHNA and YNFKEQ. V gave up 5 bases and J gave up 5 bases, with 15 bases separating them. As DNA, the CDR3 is TGTGCCAGCAGCAAAAGGTGGGGCGAAACTGAAGCTTTCTTT. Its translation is CASSKRWGETEAFF.

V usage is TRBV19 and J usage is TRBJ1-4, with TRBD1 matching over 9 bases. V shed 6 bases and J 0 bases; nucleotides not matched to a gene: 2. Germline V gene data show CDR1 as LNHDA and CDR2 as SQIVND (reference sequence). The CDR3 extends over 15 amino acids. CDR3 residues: CASSRQGATNEKLFF. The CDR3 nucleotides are TGTGCCAGTAGCAGACAGGGGGCAACTAATGAAAAACTGTTTTTT.

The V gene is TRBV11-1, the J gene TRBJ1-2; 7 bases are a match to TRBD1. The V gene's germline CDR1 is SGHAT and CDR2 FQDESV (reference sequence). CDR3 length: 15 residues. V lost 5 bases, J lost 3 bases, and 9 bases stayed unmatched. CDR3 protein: CASSQGQESYYGYTF. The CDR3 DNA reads TGTGCCAGCAGCCAAGGACAGGAAAGCTACTATGGCTACACCTTC.

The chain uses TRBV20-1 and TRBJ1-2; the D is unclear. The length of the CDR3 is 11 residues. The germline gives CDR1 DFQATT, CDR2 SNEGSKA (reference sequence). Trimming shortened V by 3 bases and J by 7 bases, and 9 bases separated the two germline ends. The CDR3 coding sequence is TGCAGTGCTAGCGGTGTGGTTGGCTACACCTTC. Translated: CSASGVVGYTF.

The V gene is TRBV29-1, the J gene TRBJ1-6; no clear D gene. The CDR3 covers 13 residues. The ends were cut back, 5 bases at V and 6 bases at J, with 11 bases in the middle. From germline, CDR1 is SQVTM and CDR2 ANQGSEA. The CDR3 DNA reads TGCAGCGTTCGCCGGGAGCTTAATTCACCCCTCCACTTT. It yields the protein CSVRRELNSPLHF.

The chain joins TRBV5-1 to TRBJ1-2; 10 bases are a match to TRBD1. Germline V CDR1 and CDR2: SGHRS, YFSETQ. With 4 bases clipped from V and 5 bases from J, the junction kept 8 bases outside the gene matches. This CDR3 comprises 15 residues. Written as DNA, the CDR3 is TGCGCCAGCAGCGCGCCGGGACAGGGGCTTTATGGCTACACCTTC. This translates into CASSAPGQGLYGYTF.

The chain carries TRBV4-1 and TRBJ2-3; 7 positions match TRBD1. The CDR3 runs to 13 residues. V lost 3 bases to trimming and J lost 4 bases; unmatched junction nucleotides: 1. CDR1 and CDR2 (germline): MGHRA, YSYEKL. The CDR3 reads CASSHQGADTQYF. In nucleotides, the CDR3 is TGCGCCAGCAGCCACCAGGGGGCAGATACGCAGTATTTT.

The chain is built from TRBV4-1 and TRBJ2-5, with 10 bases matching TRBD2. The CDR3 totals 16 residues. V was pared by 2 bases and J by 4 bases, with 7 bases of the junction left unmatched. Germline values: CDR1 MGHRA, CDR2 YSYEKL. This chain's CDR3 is CASSQYSGRQGETQYF. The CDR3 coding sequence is TGCGCCAGCAGCCAATATAGCGGGAGGCAAGGAGAGACCCAGTACTTC.